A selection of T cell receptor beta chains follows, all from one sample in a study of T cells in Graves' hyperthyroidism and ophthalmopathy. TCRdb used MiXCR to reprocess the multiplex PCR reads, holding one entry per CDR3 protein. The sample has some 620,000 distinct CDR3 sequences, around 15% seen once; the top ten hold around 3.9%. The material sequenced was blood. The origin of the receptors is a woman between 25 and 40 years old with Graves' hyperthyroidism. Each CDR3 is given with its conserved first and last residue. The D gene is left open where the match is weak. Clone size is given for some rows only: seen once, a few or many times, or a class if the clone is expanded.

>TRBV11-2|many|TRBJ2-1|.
CASSLDPLRRENNEQFF
TGTGCCAGCAGCTTAGATCCCCTGCGGCGGGAAAACAATGAGCAGTTCTTC
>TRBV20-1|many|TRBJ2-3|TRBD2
CSARVLAGPTDTQYF
TGCAGTGCTAGAGTCCTAGCGGGACCTACAGATACGCAGTATTTT
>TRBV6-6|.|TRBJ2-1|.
CASSYTTGMGPNEQFF
TGTGCCAGCAGTTACACGACAGGTATGGGGCCCAATGAGCAGTTCTTC
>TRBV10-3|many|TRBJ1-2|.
CAISESGGDYGYTF
TGTGCCATCAGTGAGTCTGGCGGTGACTATGGCTACACCTTC
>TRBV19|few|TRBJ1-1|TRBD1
CASGTGMNTEAFF
TGTGCCAGTGGGACAGGCATGAACACTGAAGCTTTCTTT
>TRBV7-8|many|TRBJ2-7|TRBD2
CASSSYGTSYEQYF
TGTGCCAGCAGCTCGTACGGGACTAGCTACGAGCAGTACTTC
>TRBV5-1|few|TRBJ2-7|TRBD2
CASSSSGPTSYEQYF
TGCGCCAGCAGCTCTAGCGGGCCGACCTCCTACGAGCAGTACTTC
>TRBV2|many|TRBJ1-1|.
CASRGTVMNTEAFF
TGTGCCAGCAGGGGAACAGTGATGAACACTGAAGCTTTCTTT
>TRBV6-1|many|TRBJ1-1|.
CASRASSMNTEAFF
TGTGCCAGCAGAGCCAGCTCGATGAACACTGAAGCTTTCTTT
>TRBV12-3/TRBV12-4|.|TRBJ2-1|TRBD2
CASTSGGPYNEQFF
TGTGCCAGCACTAGCGGGGGACCCTACAATGAGCAGTTCTTC
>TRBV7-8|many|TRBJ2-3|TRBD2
CASSLDVAGTSTDTQYF
TGTGCCAGCAGCTTAGATGTAGCGGGAACTAGCACAGATACGCAGTATTTT
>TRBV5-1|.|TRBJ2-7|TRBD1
CASSLGNRGKQYF
TGCGCCAGCAGCTTGGGGAACAGGGGAAAGCAGTACTTC
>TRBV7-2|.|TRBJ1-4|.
CASSQATGSGEKLFF
TGTGCCAGCAGCCAAGCGACAGGTAGTGGTGAAAAACTGTTTTTT
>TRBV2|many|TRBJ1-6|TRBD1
CASRMTGTGPSPLHF
TGTGCCAGCAGGATGACCGGGACAGGGCCTTCACCCCTCCACTTT
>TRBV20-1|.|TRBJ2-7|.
CSARAPAGREQYF
TGCAGTGCTAGAGCCCCGGCCGGAAGAGAGCAGTACTTC
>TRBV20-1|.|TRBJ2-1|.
CSARDGLMGYNEQFF
TGCAGTGCACGAGATGGGTTAATGGGCTACAATGAGCAGTTCTTC
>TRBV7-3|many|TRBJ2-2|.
CASSPRIGGELFF
TGTGCCAGCAGCCCACGTATCGGCGGGGAGCTGTTTTTT
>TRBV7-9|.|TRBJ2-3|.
CASRGGVTDTQYF
TGTGCCAGCCGGGGCGGGGTCACAGATACGCAGTATTTT
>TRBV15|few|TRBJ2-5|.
CATSNQETQYF
TGTGCCACCAGCAACCAAGAGACCCAGTACTTC
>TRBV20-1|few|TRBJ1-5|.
CSARDGGGSNQPQHF
TGCAGTGCTAGAGATGGGGGAGGAAGCAATCAGCCCCAGCATTTT
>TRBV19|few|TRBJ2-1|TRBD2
CASSRLKREGRDEQFF
TGTGCCAGTAGTAGACTTAAGCGGGAGGGCCGCGATGAGCAGTTCTTC
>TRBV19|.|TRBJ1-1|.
CASSMAGFEAFF
TGTGCCAGTAGTATGGCAGGCTTTGAAGCTTTCTTT
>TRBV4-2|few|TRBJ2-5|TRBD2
CASSQESSGRLETQYF
TGTGCCAGCAGCCAAGAATCAAGCGGGAGACTTGAGACCCAGTACTTC
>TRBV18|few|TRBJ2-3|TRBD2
CASSPPLAGSTDTQYF
TGTGCCAGCTCACCACCTCTAGCGGGATCCACAGATACGCAGTATTTT
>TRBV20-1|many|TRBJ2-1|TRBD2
CSARGRREGPYNEQFF
TGCAGTGCTAGAGGACGGCGGGAGGGCCCGTACAATGAGCAGTTCTTC
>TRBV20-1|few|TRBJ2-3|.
CSAPGSGLLTDTQYF
TGCAGTGCGCCAGGAAGCGGGCTACTCACAGATACGCAGTATTTT
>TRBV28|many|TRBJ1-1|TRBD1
CASSLRGTGGGEAFF
TGTGCCAGCAGTTTACGAGGGACAGGGGGCGGTGAAGCTTTCTTT
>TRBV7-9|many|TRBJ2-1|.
CASSDRLVQNNEQFF
TGTGCCAGCAGCGACCGACTAGTCCAAAACAATGAGCAGTTCTTC
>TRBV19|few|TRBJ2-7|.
CASRDATYEQYF
TGTGCCAGCCGGGACGCAACCTACGAGCAGTACTTC
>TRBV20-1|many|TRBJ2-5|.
CSAIDREETQYF
TGCAGTGCTATTGACAGAGAAGAGACCCAGTACTTC
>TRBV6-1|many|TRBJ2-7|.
CAGRTHTYEQYF
TGTGCCGGAAGGACACATACCTACGAGCAGTACTTC
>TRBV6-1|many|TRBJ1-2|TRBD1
CASSEAAVVPGQGLGGYTF
TGTGCCAGCAGTGAAGCTGCAGTTGTGCCGGGACAGGGCCTTGGAGGCTACACCTTC
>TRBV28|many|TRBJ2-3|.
CASSTLGGNTQYF
TGTGCCAGCAGCACCCTAGGGGGAAATACGCAGTATTTT
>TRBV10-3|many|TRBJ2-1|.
CAISVIWRGTVNEQFF
.
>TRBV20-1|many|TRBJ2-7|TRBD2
CSAPDSGTAYEQYF
TGCAGTGCCCCCGATAGCGGGACCGCTTACGAGCAGTACTTC
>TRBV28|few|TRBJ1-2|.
CASSLKFHYGYTF
TGTGCCAGCAGTTTGAAATTTCACTATGGCTACACCTTC
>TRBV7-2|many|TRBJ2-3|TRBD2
CASSLSLAVPPDTQYF
TGTGCCAGCAGCTTAAGCCTAGCGGTCCCCCCAGATACGCAGTATTTT
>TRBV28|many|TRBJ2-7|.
CASSLVGSSLARNYEQYF
TGTGCCAGCAGTTTAGTTGGCAGTTCACTAGCCCGGAACTACGAGCAGTACTTC
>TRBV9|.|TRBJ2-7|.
CASSATGPGSYEQYF
TGTGCCAGCAGCGCGACGGGACCCGGTTCCTACGAGCAGTACTTC
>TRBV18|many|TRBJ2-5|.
CASSPGMETQYF
TGTGCCAGCTCACCAGGGATGGAGACCCAGTACTTC
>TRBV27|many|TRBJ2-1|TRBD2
CASSSGLAGFYNEQFF
TGTGCCAGCAGTTCGGGACTAGCGGGATTTTACAATGAGCAGTTCTTC
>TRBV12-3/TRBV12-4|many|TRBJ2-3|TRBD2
CASSFVQGLSTDTQYF
TGTGCCAGCAGTTTTGTTCAGGGACTAAGCACAGATACGCAGTATTTT
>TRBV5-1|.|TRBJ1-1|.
CASSLAGTGYNTEAFF
TGCGCCAGCAGCTTGGCGGGGACCGGGTATAACACTGAAGCTTTCTTT
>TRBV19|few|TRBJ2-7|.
CASSTGFGPPYEQYF
TGTGCCAGTAGTACGGGCTTTGGGCCCCCCTACGAGCAGTACTTC
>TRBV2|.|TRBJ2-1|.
CASSESGLDYNEQFF
TGTGCCAGCAGTGAATCGGGCCTCGACTACAATGAGCAGTTCTTC
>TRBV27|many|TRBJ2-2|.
CASSLSTAGELFF
TGTGCCAGCAGTTTATCGACGGCCGGGGAGCTGTTTTTT
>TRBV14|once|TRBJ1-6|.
CASSQVTTNSPLHF
TGTGCCAGCAGCCAAGTAACGACGAATTCACCCCTCCACTTT
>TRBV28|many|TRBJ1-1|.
CASMPAGSIAEAFF
TGTGCCAGCATGCCAGCCGGCAGTATCGCTGAAGCTTTCTTT
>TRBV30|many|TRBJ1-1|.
CAWTPRRGDNTEAFF
TGTGCCTGGACCCCTAGGAGGGGGGACAACACTGAAGCTTTCTTT
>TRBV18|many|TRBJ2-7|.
CASSPTGRGHEQYF
TGTGCCAGCTCACCGACCGGGCGGGGCCACGAGCAGTACTTC
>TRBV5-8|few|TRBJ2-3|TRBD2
CASSPAGGSDTQYF
TGTGCCAGCAGCCCAGCGGGAGGTTCAGATACGCAGTATTTT